This T cell receptor (beta chain) was recovered during a study of OX40 agonist ivuxolimab in advanced cancers. Some clones are missing from TCRdb's copy, which holds only in-frame ones; the method was immunoSEQ multiplex PCR. In the table there are over 95,000 clones, roughly 83% of which are singletons. Germline lookup yields CDR1 MDHEN and CDR2 SYDVKM. Trimming stripped 4 bases from V and 7 bases from J, with 13 bases between. The CDR3 is 14 residues long. This TCR was sampled from an adult with an advanced solid tumor such as melanoma, head and neck, liver or kidney cancer. Sequencing was performed on CD4+ or CD8+ T cells sorted from blood, taken in a trial of the OX40 agonist ivuxolimab. The chain carries TRBV28 and TRBJ1-4; D remains unclear. The CDR3 DNA reads as TGTGCCAGCAGTTCCGGAGCTTCGCGTGAAAAACTGTTTTTT. Translated: CASSSGASREKLFF.